This is a list of T cell receptor beta chains from one sample in a study of T-cell memory formation after mild COVID-19. Using its own MiXCR run on the 5' RACE reads, TCRdb lists one record per CDR3 protein. The table lists 540,000 or so distinct CDR3 sequences, roughly 20% of them singletons, with under 15% in the top ten. Sequenced: PBMCs or a T cell subset sorted from them (not recorded which). All receptors come from an adult woman who had mild COVID-19 (a few samples of this study predate the infection). Cell type and time point are not known. Each CDR3 is given with its conserved first and last residue. The D gene is left open where the match is weak. Clone sizes are given selectively: once, few, many, or a class where the clone is expanded.

TRBJ1-6 TRBD1 TRBV5-1 - CASSRDSDPNSPLHF TGCGCCAGCAGCCGGGACAGCGATCCTAATTCACCCCTCCACTTT
TRBJ2-3 - TRBV12-3/TRBV12-4 many CASSLTGGRTDTQYF TGTGCCAGCAGTTTAACCGGGGGTCGGACAGATACGCAGTATTTT
TRBJ2-3 - TRBV3-1 - CASSSRVPMGTDTQYF TGTGCCAGCAGCTCCCGGGTCCCCATGGGCACAGATACGCAGTATTTT
TRBJ2-3 - TRBV2 - CASSERGRNTQYF TGTGCCAGCAGTGAAAGGGGACGTAATACGCAGTATTTT
TRBJ1-4 - TRBV6-2/TRBV6-3 - CASSSPEEKGEKLFF TGTGCCAGCAGTAGCCCGGAGGAAAAAGGTGAAAAACTGTTTTTT
TRBJ2-1 - TRBV29-1 - CSVEVDSHNEQFF TGCAGCGTTGAAGTCGACAGTCACAATGAGCAGTTCTTC
TRBJ2-3 TRBD2 TRBV7-8 few CASSSPLAGLLDTQYF TGTGCCAGCAGTTCTCCCTTAGCGGGTCTGTTAGATACGCAGTATTTT
TRBJ2-7 TRBD1 TRBV5-1 few CASSVGQGADEQYF TGCGCCAGCAGCGTCGGACAGGGGGCTGACGAGCAGTACTTC
TRBJ1-2 TRBD1 TRBV4-3 few CASSRSRQGNYGYTF TGCGCCAGCAGCCGATCTCGACAGGGGAACTATGGCTACACCTTC
TRBJ1-2 - TRBV7-9 few CASSLSRDNYGYTF TGTGCCAGCAGCCTCAGTCGGGACAACTATGGCTACACCTTC
TRBJ1-5 - TRBV30 few CAWSPVSNQPQHF TGTGCCTGGAGTCCAGTTTCCAATCAGCCCCAGCATTTT
TRBJ2-7 TRBD1 TRBV5-1 - CASSSSTGGNREQYF TGCGCCAGCAGCTCGAGCACAGGGGGTAATCGGGAGCAGTACTTC
TRBJ2-1 - TRBV12-3/TRBV12-4 many CASRKTSGLNEQFF TGTGCCAGCAGAAAGACGTCGGGGCTAAATGAGCAGTTCTTC
TRBJ1-4 TRBD1 TRBV20-1 few CSASARDRGEKLFF TGCAGTGCTAGCGCCCGGGACAGAGGGGAAAAACTGTTTTTT
TRBJ2-7 - TRBV20-1 - CSARGTAELSYEQYF TGCAGTGCTAGAGGGACAGCCGAACTCTCCTACGAGCAGTACTTC
TRBJ2-3 - TRBV5-1 few CASRMDLSGNTQYF TGCGCCAGCAGGATGGACTTATCGGGAAATACGCAGTATTTT
TRBJ2-2 - TRBV7-6 - CASSVDSNTGELFF TGTGCCAGCAGCGTAGACTCGAACACCGGGGAGCTGTTTTTT
TRBJ1-2 - TRBV12-3/TRBV12-4 - CASSLEEPLTYGYTF TGTGCCAGCAGTTTGGAGGAGCCTTTGACCTATGGCTACACCTTC
TRBJ2-5 TRBD2 TRBV20-1 - CSARGREFRETQYF TGCAGTGCTAGAGGGCGGGAGTTCCGAGAGACCCAGTACTTC
TRBJ2-1 - TRBV18 few CASSLAGTASEQFF TGTGCCAGCTCACTCGCCGGGACGGCAAGTGAGCAGTTCTTC
TRBJ1-2 - TRBV7-2 - CASSFNRYGYTF TGTGCCAGCAGCTTTAACCGATATGGCTACACCTTC
TRBJ1-2 - TRBV2 few CASSVGGTLYGYTF TGTGCCAGCAGTGTCGGGGGAACCCTCTATGGCTACACCTTC
TRBJ2-5 TRBD1 TRBV7-9 - CASSRLGGGEETQYF TGTGCCAGCAGCCGGCTAGGGGGCGGAGAAGAGACCCAGTACTTC
TRBJ1-1 - TRBV2 once CASSARRVGTEAFF TGTGCCAGCAGTGCTCGTAGGGTGGGCACTGAAGCTTTCTTT
TRBJ1-2 - TRBV20-1 - CSARSSEPNYGYTF TGCAGTGCTAGATCATCCGAGCCGAACTATGGCTACACCTTC
TRBJ2-1 - TRBV9 - CASSVEAGLGSYNEQFF TGTGCCAGCAGCGTAGAAGCTGGGTTGGGTTCCTACAATGAGCAGTTCTTC
TRBJ2-7 - TRBV5-5 many CASSFGSGSYEQYF TGTGCCAGCAGCTTTGGGTCCGGGAGTTACGAGCAGTACTTC
TRBJ1-2 - TRBV11-2 - CASSGRQVLGGYTF TGTGCCAGCAGCGGGAGGCAGGTTCTTGGTGGCTACACCTTC
TRBJ2-7 - TRBV20-1 - CSARARPRSYEQYF TGCAGTGCTAGAGCCCGACCGCGCTCCTACGAGCAGTACTTC
TRBJ2-1 - TRBV4-1 few CASSQDPWGHNEQFF TGCGCCAGCAGCCAAGATCCGTGGGGGCATAATGAGCAGTTCTTC
TRBJ2-7 - TRBV6-2/TRBV6-3 - CASTDIPSYEQYF TGTGCCAGCACCGACATTCCCTCCTACGAGCAGTACTTC
TRBJ2-7 - TRBV3-1 many CASSQLDISGGQYF TGTGCCAGCAGCCAATTGGACATCTCTGGCGGGCAGTACTTC
TRBJ2-3 - TRBV10-3 few CAISEFPPVESSTDTQYF TGTGCCATCAGTGAGTTCCCCCCAGTGGAATCTAGCACAGATACGCAGTATTTT
TRBJ2-1 - TRBV27 - CASSSLGGKNNEQFF TGTGCCAGCAGTTCCCTCGGCGGGAAAAACAATGAGCAGTTCTTC
TRBJ1-1 TRBD1 TRBV12-3/TRBV12-4 - CASSGQGVNTEAFF TGTGCCAGCAGCGGACAGGGGGTGAACACTGAAGCTTTCTTT
TRBJ1-2 - TRBV4-1 few CASSQDQGLYGYTF TGCGCCAGCAGCCAAGACCAGGGCCTCTATGGCTACACCTTC
TRBJ1-1 - TRBV3-1 - CASSQALGLLNTEAFF TGTGCCAGCAGCCAAGCGTTAGGGTTATTGAACACTGAAGCTTTCTTT
TRBJ2-7 TRBD2 TRBV20-1 once CSARTSGRTYEQYF TGCAGTGCTCGGACTAGCGGGAGAACGTACGAGCAGTACTTC
TRBJ2-7 TRBD2 TRBV7-6 - CASSSDLAGYEQYF TGTGCCAGCAGCTCCGACCTAGCGGGCTACGAGCAGTACTTC
TRBJ1-1 TRBD1 TRBV12-3/TRBV12-4 - CASSRGQLNTEAFF TGTGCCAGCAGCCGGGGACAGCTGAACACTGAAGCTTTCTTT
TRBJ2-1 - TRBV24-1 - CATSDLGEYNEQFF TGTGCCACCAGTGATTTAGGGGAGTACAATGAGCAGTTCTTC